The clone carrying this TCR beta chain was observed a single time. This sample was taken from a study of shared clonotypes between healthy human individuals. Study summary: Three plates were used per donor for CD4 naive, three for CD4 memory, two for CD8 naive and one for CD8 memory.

CDR1 and CDR2 from the germline V gene are SGHNT and YYREEE (reference sequence). V lost 0 bases, J lost 4 bases, and 5 bases stayed unmatched. The CDR3 spans 16 residues. Measured with immunoSEQ multiplex PCR; TCRdb has only the in-frame clones, and not every one. The sample consists of over 2 million clones, 85% to 95% of them appearing once. The chain recombines TRBV5-4 with TRBJ2-2; TRBD2 aligns across 8 bases. Sequencing was done on a sample of naive CD4+ T cells sorted from blood. Subset reported: CD45RA+ positively selected. The TCR was taken from a man younger than 35 in good health. CDR3 in amino acids: CASSLAGTRGTGELFF. Here the CDR3 DNA reads TGTGCCAGCAGCTTGGCCGGGACTAGGGGCACCGGGGAGCTGTTTTTT. Looking up the rest from reference TRBV5-4 and TRBJ2-2 gives the full variable domain: ETGVTQSPTHLIKTRGQQVTLRCSSQSGHNTVSWYQQALGQGPQFIFQYYREEENGRGNFPPRFSGLQFPNYSSELNVNALELDDSALYLCASSLAGTRGTGELFFGEGSRLTVL.